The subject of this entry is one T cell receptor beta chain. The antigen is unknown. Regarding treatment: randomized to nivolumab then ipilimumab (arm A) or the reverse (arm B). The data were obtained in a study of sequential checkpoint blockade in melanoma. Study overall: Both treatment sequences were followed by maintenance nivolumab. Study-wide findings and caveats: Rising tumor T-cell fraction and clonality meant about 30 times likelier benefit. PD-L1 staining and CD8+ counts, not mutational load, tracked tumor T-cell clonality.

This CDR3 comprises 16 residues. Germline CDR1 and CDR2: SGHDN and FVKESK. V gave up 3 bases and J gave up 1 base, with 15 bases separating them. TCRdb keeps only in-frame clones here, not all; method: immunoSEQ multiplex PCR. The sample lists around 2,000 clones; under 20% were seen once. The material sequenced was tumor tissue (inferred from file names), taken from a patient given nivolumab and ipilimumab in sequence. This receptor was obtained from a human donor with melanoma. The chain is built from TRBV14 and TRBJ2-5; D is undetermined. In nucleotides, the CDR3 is TGTGCCAGCAGCCACCCCTTAGACCGAATCCAAGAGACCCAGTACTTC. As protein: CASSHPLDRIQETQYF.